This TCR beta chain was observed in a study of cytomegalovirus exposure and HLA in healthy donors. The table came from immunoSEQ multiplex PCR; TCRdb's copy has only in-frame clones and leaves some out. The sample holds a few hundred thousand clones, around 90% seen once. The origin of this receptor is a woman aged 18 to 35 in good health and CMV-seronegative. The specimen sequenced was PBMCs.

In DNA form, the CDR3 reads TGTGCCAGCAGTGTAGGGACAGTCCCGCGATTAGAGACCCAGTACTTC. Its translation: CASSVGTVPRLETQYF. The chain uses TRBV6-1 and TRBJ2-5, with TRBD1 matching 7 bases. This CDR3 is 16 amino acids long. CDR1 and CDR2 (germline): MNHNS, SASEGT. Trimming removed 4 bases from V and 4 bases from J; junction bases left unmatched: 12.